What follows is one T cell receptor beta chain and its context. This entry comes from a study of blood T cell repertoires in COVID-19. Study-level background: The study drew acute and convalescent COVID-19 samples from the United States, Italy and Spain. The analysed material was cDNA or gDNA that came from T cells, B-cell-depleted T cells, or PBMCs.

Authors' data handling: Using reference gene primer amplification, nucleated cell counts were estimated. Sequencing was performed with immunoSEQ multiplex PCR; in TCRdb, only in-frame clones are kept and a portion is missing. D and trimming were read from the DNA, whereas the V and J calls and clone size are those reported in that table. The sample yields approximately 94,000 clones, just under 80% seen once. Germline CDR1 reads SGHRS; CDR2 reads YFSETQ. V dropped 3 bases and J dropped 2 bases, with 6 bases sitting between them. CDR3 size: 14 residues. The receptor's source is a woman between 65 and 79 years old with acute or convalescent COVID-19. The V gene is TRBV5-1, the J gene TRBJ2-6, with D unclear. Material for sequencing was peripheral blood. The CDR3 DNA follows: TGCGCCAGCAGCTGGAGTACTGGGGCCAACGTCCTGACTTTC. It is translated as CASSWSTGANVLTF.